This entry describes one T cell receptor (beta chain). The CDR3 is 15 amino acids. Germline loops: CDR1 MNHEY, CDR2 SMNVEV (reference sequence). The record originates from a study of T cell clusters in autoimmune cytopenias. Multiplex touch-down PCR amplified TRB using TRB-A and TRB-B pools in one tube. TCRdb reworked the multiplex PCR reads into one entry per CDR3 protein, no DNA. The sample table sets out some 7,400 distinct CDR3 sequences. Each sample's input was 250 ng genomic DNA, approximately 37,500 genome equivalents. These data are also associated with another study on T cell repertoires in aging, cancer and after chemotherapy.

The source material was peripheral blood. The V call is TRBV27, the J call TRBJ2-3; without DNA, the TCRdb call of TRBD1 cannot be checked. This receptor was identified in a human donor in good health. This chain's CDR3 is CASSLRGRGFGIQYF.